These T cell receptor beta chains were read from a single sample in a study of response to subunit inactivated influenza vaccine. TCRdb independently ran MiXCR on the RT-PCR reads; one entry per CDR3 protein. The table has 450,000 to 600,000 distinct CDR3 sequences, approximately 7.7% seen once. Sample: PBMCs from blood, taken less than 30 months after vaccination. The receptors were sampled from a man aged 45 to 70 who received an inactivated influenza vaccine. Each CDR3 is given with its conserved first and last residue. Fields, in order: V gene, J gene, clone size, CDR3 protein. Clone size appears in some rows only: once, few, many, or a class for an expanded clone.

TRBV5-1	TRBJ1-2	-	CASSTDRAYGYTF
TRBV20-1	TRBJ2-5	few	CSAPWLGSKETQYF
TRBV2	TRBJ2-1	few	CASSERPEQFF
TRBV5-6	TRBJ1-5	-	CASSLGGVYSNQPQHF
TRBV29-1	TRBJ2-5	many	CSVENPRGIGETQYF
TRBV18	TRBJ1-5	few	CASSRGEKQPQHF
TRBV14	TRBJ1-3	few	CASSRDRQGWTIYF
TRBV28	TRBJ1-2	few	CASSLPQGYYGYTF
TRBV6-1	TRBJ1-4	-	CASNQPHRGGVEKLFF
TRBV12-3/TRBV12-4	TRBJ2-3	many	CASSFRGSTDTQYF
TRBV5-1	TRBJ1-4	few	CASSLVPGRAQNEKLFF
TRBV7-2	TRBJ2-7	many	CASSLAPQGYEQYF
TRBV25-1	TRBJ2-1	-	CASRTSGSWNEQFF
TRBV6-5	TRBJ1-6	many	CASSYSEGSSYNSPLHF
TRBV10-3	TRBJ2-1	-	CAISESLGSHNEQFF
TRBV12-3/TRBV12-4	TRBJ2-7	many	CASSPPIRQGEQYF
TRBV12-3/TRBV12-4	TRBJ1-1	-	CASSLASPAFF
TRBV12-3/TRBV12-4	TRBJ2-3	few	CASSSARPQYF
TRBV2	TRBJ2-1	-	CASNLYREGRNEQFF
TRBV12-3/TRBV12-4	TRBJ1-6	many	CASSSLGTPLHF
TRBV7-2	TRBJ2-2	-	CASSRITSIGELFF
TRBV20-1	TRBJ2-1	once	CCARGNLAGGYNEQFF
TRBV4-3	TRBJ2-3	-	CASSQDVAGMSTDTQYF
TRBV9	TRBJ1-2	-	CASSVVQTYGYTF
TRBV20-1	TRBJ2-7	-	CSASQGGYEQYF
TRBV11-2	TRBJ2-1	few	CASSLGLRAKGGEQFF
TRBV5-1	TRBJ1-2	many	CASSLGQENYGYTF
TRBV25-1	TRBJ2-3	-	CASSPLAGGFGTDTQYF
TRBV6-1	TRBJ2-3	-	CAGGGVVPADTQYF
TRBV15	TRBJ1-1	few	CATSSPKRRGRGLNTEAFF
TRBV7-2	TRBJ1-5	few	CASSLVQGSNQPQHF
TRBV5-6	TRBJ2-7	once	CASSFRDREENEQYF
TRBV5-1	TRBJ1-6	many	CASSLVGGLSYNSPLHF